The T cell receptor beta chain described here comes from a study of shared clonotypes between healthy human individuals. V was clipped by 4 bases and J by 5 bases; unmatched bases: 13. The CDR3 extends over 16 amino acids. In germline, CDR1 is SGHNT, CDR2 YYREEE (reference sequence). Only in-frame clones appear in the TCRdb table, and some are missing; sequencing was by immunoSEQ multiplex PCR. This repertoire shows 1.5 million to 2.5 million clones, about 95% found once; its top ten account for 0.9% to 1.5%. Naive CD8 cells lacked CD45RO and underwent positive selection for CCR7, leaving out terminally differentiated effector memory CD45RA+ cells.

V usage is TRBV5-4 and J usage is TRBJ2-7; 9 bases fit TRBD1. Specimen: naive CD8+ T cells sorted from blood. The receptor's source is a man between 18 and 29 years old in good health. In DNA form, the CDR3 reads TGTGCCAGCAGCGCCGATTGGGGACAGGGATTTAACGAGCAGTACTTC. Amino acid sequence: CASSADWGQGFNEQYF.